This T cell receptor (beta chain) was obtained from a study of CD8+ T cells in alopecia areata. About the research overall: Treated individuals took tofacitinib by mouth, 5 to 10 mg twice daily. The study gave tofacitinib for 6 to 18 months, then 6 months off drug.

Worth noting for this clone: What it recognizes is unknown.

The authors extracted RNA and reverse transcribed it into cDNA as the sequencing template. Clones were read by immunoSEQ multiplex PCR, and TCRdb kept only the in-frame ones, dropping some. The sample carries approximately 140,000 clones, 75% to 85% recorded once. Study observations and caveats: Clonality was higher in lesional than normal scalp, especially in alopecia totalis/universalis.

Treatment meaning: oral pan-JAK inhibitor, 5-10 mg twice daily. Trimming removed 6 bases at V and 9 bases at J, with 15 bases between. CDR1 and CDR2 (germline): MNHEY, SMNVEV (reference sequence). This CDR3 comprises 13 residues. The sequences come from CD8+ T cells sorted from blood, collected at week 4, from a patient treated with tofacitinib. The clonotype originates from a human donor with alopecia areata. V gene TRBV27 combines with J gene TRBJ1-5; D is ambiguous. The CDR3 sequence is CASSAGSLGPQHF. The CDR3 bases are TGTGCCAGCAGCGCCGGGAGTCTAGGGCCCCAGCATTTT.